This T cell receptor beta chain was sequenced during a study of PD-1 blockade in classical Hodgkin lymphoma. Whole-study results and caveats: Some patients started nivolumab under 1 year after ASCT, and they were excluded. Before treatment, TCR diversity in newly diagnosed patients was reportedly lower than in healthy donors.

Sequencing used immunoSEQ multiplex PCR; TCRdb keeps in-frame clones, though not all of them. The sample has fewer than 45,000 clones; roughly 65% are singletons. In its sample, this clone was seen a few times. Its antigen remains unknown. The time point here: cycle 4 day 1 (C4D1), after 6 weeks of nivolumab. Relapses following autologous stem cell transplantation were seen in all patients, with brentuximab vedotin exposure varying. Germline V CDR1 and CDR2: MDHEN, SYDVKM. This CDR3 comprises 16 residues. Trimming stripped 5 bases from V and 0 bases from J, with 14 bases between. The sequence was collected from a human donor with classical Hodgkin lymphoma. The chain links TRBV28 to TRBJ2-1; D may be TRBD2 (6 bases). Sequenced here: peripheral blood mononuclear cells (PBMCs), sampled before the fourth cycle of nivolumab. The CDR3 region is CASSTRLVASYNEQFF. For the CDR3, the DNA is TGTGCCAGCAGTACTCGACTAGTAGCCTCCTACAATGAGCAGTTCTTC. Full variable domain (remainder filled in from reference TRBV28 and TRBJ2-1): DVKVTQSSRYLVKRTGEKVFLECVQDMDHENMFWYRQDPGLGLRLIYFSYDVKMKEKGDIPEGYSVSREKKERFSLILESASTNQTSMYLCASSTRLVASYNEQFFGPGTRLTVL.